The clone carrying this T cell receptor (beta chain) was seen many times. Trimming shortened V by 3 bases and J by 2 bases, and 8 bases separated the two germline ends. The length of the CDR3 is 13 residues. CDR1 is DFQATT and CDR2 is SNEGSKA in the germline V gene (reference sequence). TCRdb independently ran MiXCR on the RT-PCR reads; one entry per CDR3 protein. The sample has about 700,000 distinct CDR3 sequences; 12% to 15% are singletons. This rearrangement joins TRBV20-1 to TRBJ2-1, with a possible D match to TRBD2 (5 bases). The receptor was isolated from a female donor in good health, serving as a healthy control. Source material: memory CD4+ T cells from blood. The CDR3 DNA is TGCAGTGCTAGGGAGCGGACCTACAATGAGCAGTTCTTC. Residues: CSARERTYNEQFF.